This TCR beta chain was identified during a study of T-cell memory formation after mild COVID-19. Looking at the study overall: Each donor largely had its own TCR clusters. Study-wide findings and caveats: A second wave expanding day 15 to 37 was CD4+-biased; contracting clones were balanced.

This clonotype appeared many times. Its antigen is unknown. V was cut by 7 bases and J by 8 bases, with 17 bases left in between. CDR1 is LNHDA and CDR2 is SQIVND in the germline V gene (reference sequence). The CDR3 runs to 13 residues. A 5'RACE reaction primed in the constant segment made cDNA libraries of TCR alpha and TCR beta, and these carried sample barcodes and UMIs. A single record per CDR3 protein comes from TCRdb applying MiXCR to the 5' RACE reads. This table holds 130,000 to 150,000 distinct CDR3 sequences, roughly 6.2% found once. The TCR sequence derives from an adult woman who had mild COVID-19 (a few samples of this study predate the infection). Cell type and time point are not known. Sequences were obtained from PBMCs or a T cell subset sorted from them (not recorded which). The chain uses TRBV19 and TRBJ1-2, with TRBD1 as a possible D gene (6 bases). Written as DNA, the CDR3 is TGTGCCAGTACCCCGGACAGTTTGAGGGGCTACACCTTC. Its translation: CASTPDSLRGYTF.